This entry describes one TCR beta chain. From the 5' RACE reads, TCRdb lists one entry per CDR3 protein and no DNA. Seen in this sample are 350,000 to 400,000 distinct CDR3 sequences; the ten most common clones hold just over 2.5%. The germline CDR1 and CDR2 sequences are DFQATT and SNEGSKA (reference sequence). The CDR3 spans 16 residues. The sample originates from a study of monozygotic twins with inflammatory bowel disease. Sequencing was done on a sample of blood. The sequence was obtained from a human donor with ulcerative colitis or Crohn's disease, or a healthy co-twin of an affected twin (not recorded which). The chain couples TRBV20-1 to TRBJ1-1; TCRdb designates TRBD1, a call that cannot be tested without DNA. CDR3 sequence reads: CSAIWTDLPRRTEAFF.